A single sample is the source of the 31 T cell receptor beta chains below, sequenced in a study of blood T cells in healthy people across ages. PCR was performed a second time for about 6 to 11 cycles using a sample-barcoded 5' primer and a J-beta primer mix. TCRdb called the 5' RACE reads again in MiXCR, with one record for every CDR3 protein. Counted here are 780,000 or so distinct CDR3 sequences, about 25% occurring once; the ten biggest clones make up under 4.5%. The same sample was also studied in work on T cells of mothers and their children.

Input material: blood. These receptors originate from a boy aged 10-17 years in good health.

This clonotype turned up a few times. The chain has TRBV29-1 and TRBJ2-4, with D unclear. V was clipped by 4 bases and J by 3 bases, with 10 bases between them. The CDR3 runs to 13 residues. Germline values: CDR1 SQVTM, CDR2 ANQGSEA. The CDR3 sequence is CSVGYRGKNIQYF. CDR3 coding DNA: TGCAGCGTTGGCTACAGAGGCAAAAACATTCAGTACTTC. Full variable domain (missing parts from reference TRBV29-1 and TRBJ2-4): SAVISQKPSRDICQRGTSLTIQCQVDSQVTMMFWYRQQPGQSLTLIATANQGSEATYESGFVIDKFPISRPNLTFSTLTVSNMSPEDSSIYLCSVGYRGKNIQYFGAGTRLSVL.

The rearrangement links TRBV7-9 to TRBJ2-7; D tentatively fits TRBD1 or TRBD2 (5 bases each). Germline V lookup: CDR1 SEHNR, CDR2 FQNEAQ (reference sequence). Trimming left V 4 bases short and J 5 bases short, with 15 bases between. The CDR3 sequence is 14 residues long. DNA of the CDR3: TGTGCCAGCAGCTCCGATAGCCAGGGAGACGAGCAGTACTTC. Translation gives CASSSDSQGDEQYF.

The chain carries TRBV28 and TRBJ1-5; D unclear. Trimming removed 3 bases at V and 13 bases at J, with 16 bases between. Per germline, CDR1 MDHEN and CDR2 SYDVKM. The CDR3 length is 13 residues. The CDR3 coding sequence is TGTGCCAGCAGTTTGACGGCTTTCCCCTCGCAGCATTTT. Its translation: CASSLTAFPSQHF.

The V call is TRBV6-2 or TRBV6-3, the J call TRBJ1-2; a possible D gene is TRBD1 (6 bases). There are 11 residues in the CDR3. Trimming cost V 7 bases and J 5 bases, with 8 bases left between them. The V gene's germline CDR1 is MNHEY and CDR2 SVGEGT. The CDR3 loop is CASKTGYGYTF. For the CDR3, the DNA is TGTGCCAGCAAGACAGGATATGGCTACACCTTC.

This clonotype occurred a few times. The chain has TRBV2 and TRBJ1-1; no reliable D call. The V gene's germline CDR1 is SNHLY and CDR2 FYNNEI. Trimming took 4 bases from V and 1 from J, leaving 10 bases between them. The CDR3 consists of 14 residues. The CDR3 nucleotides read TGTGCCAGCAGTGGGGAGCTGAGGAACACTGAAGCTTTCTTT. Protein: CASSGELRNTEAFF.

This clonotype has more than one count but fewer than ten. The V gene is TRBV6-6, the J gene TRBJ2-3; D is perhaps TRBD2 (5 bases). Trimming pared 0 bases from V and 4 bases from J, leaving 17 bases between. Germline CDR1 and CDR2: MNHNY and SVGAGI (reference sequence). The length of the CDR3 is 17 residues. The CDR3 protein is CASSYSSTSQRADTQYF. The CDR3 DNA reads TGTGCCAGCAGTTACTCTAGCACTAGTCAACGCGCAGATACGCAGTATTTT.

This chain links TRBV14 with TRBJ2-1, with D unclear. With 4 bases removed from V and 3 bases from J, the gap between germline ends came to 13 bases. This CDR3 spans 15 amino acids. The germline CDR1 and CDR2 sequences are SGHDN and FVKESK. CDR3 DNA sequence: TGTGCCAGCAGCCTGTCCCCAGCTAGCTACAATGAGCAGTTCTTC. Protein product: CASSLSPASYNEQFF.

J is TRBJ2-5 and V is TRBV7-9; no clear D. TRBJ2-1 explains the end of the DNA better; the J call may be wrong. Per the germline V gene, CDR1 is SEHNR and CDR2 is FQNEAQ (reference sequence). The CDR3 has 8 amino acids. CDR3 loop: CASNEQFF. CDR3 DNA sequence: TGTGCCAGTAATGAGCAGTTCTTC.

This clonotype was detected only a few times. The genes are TRBV3-1 and TRBJ2-3; possibly TRBD2 for D (5 bases). CDR1 LGHDT and CDR2 YNNKEL come from the germline V gene (reference sequence). Trimming removed 4 bases at V and 0 bases at J, with 11 bases between. The CDR3 spans 15 residues. CDR3 DNA sequence: TGTGCCAGCAGCCCCCTGAGGGCTAGCACAGATACGCAGTATTTT. Its translation: CASSPLRASTDTQYF.

The chain uses TRBV5-1 and TRBJ2-5, with TRBD1 identical over 9 bases. The CDR3 covers 16 residues. Losses at the gene ends were 0 bases for V and 2 bases for J; bases not matched to a gene: 5. Per the germline V gene, CDR1 is SGHRS and CDR2 is YFSETQ. The CDR3 region is CASSLAVDRGQETQYF. CDR3 bases: TGCGCCAGCAGCTTGGCCGTCGACAGGGGGCAAGAGACCCAGTACTTC. Full variable domain (rest looked up from reference TRBV5-1 and TRBJ2-5): KAGVTQTPRYLIKTRGQQVTLSCSPISGHRSVSWYQQTPGQGLQFLFEYFSETQRNKGNFPGRFSGRQFSNSRSEMNVSTLELGDSALYLCASSLAVDRGQETQYFGPGTRLLVL.

The genes are TRBV20-1 and TRBJ1-2, with 8 bases that match TRBD1. The CDR3 length is 16 residues. V lost 0 bases, J lost 8 bases, and 14 bases stayed unmatched. Germline CDR1 DFQATT, CDR2 SNEGSKA (reference sequence). The CDR3 sequence: CSARDPRTGYDGGYTF. The CDR3 nucleotides are TGCAGTGCTAGAGATCCTCGGACAGGGTACGATGGGGGCTACACCTTC.

This clonotype was picked up a small number of times. This chain links TRBV24-1 with TRBJ2-7; the D gene could be TRBD1 or TRBD2 (5 bases each). Germline V lookup: CDR1 KGHDR, CDR2 SFDVKD. Trimming removed 5 bases from V and 0 bases from J, with 7 bases in between. The CDR3 spans 13 residues. Written as DNA, the CDR3 is TGTGCCACCAGTGGGGACGCCTCCTACGAGCAGTACTTC. Protein product: CATSGDASYEQYF.

This clonotype has just a few counts. V and J are TRBV10-3 and TRBJ2-7; 11 bases are shared with TRBD1. This CDR3 has 16 residues. J gave up 3 bases and V 10 bases, and 14 bases lay outside the gene matches. Germline V CDR1 and CDR2: ENHRY, SYGVKD. The CDR3 loop is CATLQLFGTGGYEQYF. CDR3 nucleotide sequence: TGTGCCACACTCCAGTTGTTCGGGACAGGGGGCTACGAGCAGTACTTC.

This clonotype was counted a few times. This chain uses TRBV20-1 with TRBJ2-1; a possible D gene is TRBD1 (5 bases). Trimming removed 1 base from V and 0 bases from J, with 10 bases in between. The CDR3 runs to 15 residues. Germline values: CDR1 DFQATT, CDR2 SNEGSKA (reference sequence). The CDR3 region has the DNA TGCAGTGCTAGAGTCCTAAGGGGCTCCTACAATGAGCAGTTCTTC. It yields the protein CSARVLRGSYNEQFF.

The CDR3 region is CSASPRGAGELFF. CDR3 DNA sequence: TGCAGTGCTAGTCCCAGGGGGGCCGGGGAGCTGTTTTTT. The chain carries TRBV20-1 and TRBJ2-2, with D tentatively TRBD1 (7 bases). Deletions cut 3 bases from V and 6 bases from J, with 11 bases between. Germline CDR1 and CDR2: DFQATT and SNEGSKA (reference sequence). This CDR3 is 13 amino acids long.

This chain uses TRBV11-2 with TRBJ1-1; D remains ambiguous. This CDR3 is 13 amino acids long. V lost 2 bases to trimming and J lost 5 bases, with 9 bases between them. CDR1 and CDR2 from the germline V gene are SGHAT and FQNNGV. The CDR3 protein is CASSLSTGTEAFF. The CDR3 DNA sequence: TGTGCCAGCAGCTTAAGTACCGGGACTGAAGCTTTCTTT.

The sample holds a few counts of this clonotype. This chain connects TRBV5-5 to TRBJ1-2, with unresolved D. Trimming cost V 3 bases and J 1 base, with 13 bases left between them. From germline, CDR1 is SGHKS and CDR2 YYEKEE (reference sequence). The CDR3 is made up of 15 amino acids. The CDR3 region has the DNA TGTGCCAGCAGCTCAATTGACGGTATTAACTATGGCTACACCTTC. It yields the protein CASSSIDGINYGYTF. Together with reference TRBV5-5 and TRBJ1-2, the CDR3 gives the full variable domain: DAGVTQSPTHLIKTRGQQVTLRCSPISGHKSVSWYQQVLGQGPQFIFQYYEKEERGRGNFPDRFSARQFPNYSSELNVNALLLGDSALYLCASSSIDGINYGYTFGSGTRLTVV.

This clonotype was detected a few times. J is TRBJ2-7 and V is TRBV7-2; D not certain. The CDR3 has 15 amino acids. CDR1 and CDR2 from the germline V gene are SGHTA and FQGNSA. Trimming removed 1 base from V and 0 bases from J, with 10 bases in between. CDR3 sequence: CASSLGQASSYEQYF. CDR3 in DNA: TGTGCCAGCAGCTTAGGTCAGGCAAGCTCCTACGAGCAGTACTTC.

Many counts were recorded for this clonotype. The chain uses TRBV15 and TRBJ2-1, with 7 bases identical to TRBD1. V lost 0 bases and J lost 9; bases outside the gene matches: 5. The CDR3 has 14 residues. Per germline, CDR1 LNHNV and CDR2 YYDKDF (reference sequence). DNA for the CDR3: TGTGCCACCAGCAGAGAAAACAGGGGTCGTGAGCAGTTCTTC. Protein product: CATSRENRGREQFF.

This clonotype was seen more than once but under ten times. This sequence joins TRBV12-3 or TRBV12-4 and TRBJ2-7; 10 positions match TRBD1. CDR3 length: 15 amino acids. Trimming cost V 5 bases and J 6 bases; bases outside gene matches: 10. The CDR3 protein is CASSRRTGGSGEQYF. CDR3 bases: TGTGCCAGCAGTCGAAGGACAGGGGGGTCCGGCGAGCAGTACTTC.

Only a few counts were recorded for this clonotype. V and J are TRBV20-1 and TRBJ2-3; weak D call: TRBD2 (5 bases). Germline V CDR1 and CDR2: DFQATT, SNEGSKA (reference sequence). CDR3 length: 15 residues. Trimming shortened V by 3 bases and J by 1 base, and 14 bases separated the two germline ends. This CDR3 reads CSASQRGSGTDTQYF. The CDR3 DNA reads as TGCAGTGCTAGCCAGCGAGGGTCGGGCACAGATACGCAGTATTTT.

The chain joins TRBV5-8 to TRBJ2-5, with D possibly TRBD1 on 5 matching bases. CDR1 and CDR2 from the germline V gene are SGHTS and YDEGEE. The CDR3 covers 12 residues. V lost 7 bases, J lost 1 base, and 8 bases lay in between. The DNA of the CDR3 is TGTGCCAGCGACAGATCCCAAGAGACCCAGTACTTC. It translates to CASDRSQETQYF.

The V gene is TRBV20-1, the J gene TRBJ1-4; D may be TRBD1 (5 bases). The CDR3 loop spans 15 amino acids. The V gene's germline CDR1 is DFQATT and CDR2 SNEGSKA (reference sequence). Trimming removed 4 bases at V and 7 bases at J, with 19 bases between. The CDR3, as DNA: TGCAGTGCTACCAAGACCCAGTCAGGGAGTGAAAAACTGTTTTTT. Translated: CSATKTQSGSEKLFF.

The rearrangement uses TRBV18 and TRBJ2-3, with D tentatively TRBD1 or TRBD2 (5 bases each). Germline-derived CDR1 and CDR2 are KGHSH and LQKENI. The CDR3 has 15 residues. The ends were cut back, 3 bases at V and 1 base at J, with 11 bases in the middle. CDR3 DNA: TGTGCCAGCTCACCCAGGGTGGGAGGCACAGATACGCAGTATTTT. Its translation: CASSPRVGGTDTQYF. Full variable domain (remainder filled in from reference TRBV18 and TRBJ2-3): NAGVMQNPRHLVRRRGQEARLRCSPMKGHSHVYWYRQLPEEGLKFMVYLQKENIIDESGMPKERFSAEFPKEGPSILRIQQVVRGDSAAYFCASSPRVGGTDTQYFGPGTRLTVL.

This chain joins TRBV7-2 and TRBJ1-6; the D is unclear. CDR3 length: 17 amino acids. Trimming left V 0 bases short and J 0 bases short, with 9 bases between. CDR1 is SGHTA and CDR2 is FQGNSA in the germline V gene. The CDR3 is CASSLARALSYNSPLHF. The CDR3 DNA follows: TGTGCCAGCAGCTTAGCTCGGGCTCTCTCCTATAATTCACCCCTCCACTTT.

The count of this clonotype is one. Given the absence of the conserved phenylalanine or tryptophan at the CDR3 end, a read error is likely. The chain combines TRBV12-3 or TRBV12-4 with TRBJ2-1, with TRBD2 identical over 9 bases. The CDR3 covers 16 residues. The V gene end was trimmed by 6 bases and the J gene end by 5 bases; junction bases not matched to a gene: 11. CDR3 in DNA: TGTGCCAGCAGCAAACCGGGGCTAGCGGGACACAATGAGCAGTTCCTC. Its translation: CASSKPGLAGHNEQFL.

This clonotype was counted many times. The V call is TRBV29-1, the J call TRBJ2-1; tentatively, D is TRBD2 (6 bases). The CDR3 sequence is 15 residues long. Germline assignment: CDR1 SQVTM and CDR2 ANQGSEA. CDR3: CCGDEGSGLPNEQFF. CDR3 DNA sequence: TGCTGCGGGGACGAAGGAAGCGGCCTTCCCAATGAGCAGTTCTTC.

The chain has TRBV7-2 and TRBJ1-1, with D maybe TRBD1 (6 bases). Germline-derived CDR1 and CDR2 are SGHTA and FQGNSA. Trimming shortened V by 5 bases and J by 0 bases, and 13 bases separated the two germline ends. CDR3 length: 15 amino acids. CDR3 region: CASSEQGVLNTEAFF. The DNA of the CDR3 is TGTGCCAGCAGCGAACAGGGTGTACTGAACACTGAAGCTTTCTTT.

This clonotype was picked up a small number of times. This chain connects TRBV14 to TRBJ1-2, with D perhaps TRBD1 (6 bases). Per germline, CDR1 SGHDN and CDR2 FVKESK. The CDR3 extends over 16 amino acids. V dropped 1 base and J dropped 3 bases, with 15 bases sitting between them. The CDR3 DNA is TGTGCCAGCAGCCAAGCGGGACTGAGGGGGTACTATGGCTACACCTTC. The encoded protein is CASSQAGLRGYYGYTF.

In its sample, this clonotype was seen a few times. The J gene is TRBJ2-7, the V gene TRBV9; D is possibly TRBD1 or TRBD2 (5 bases each). Germline assignment: CDR1 SGDLS and CDR2 YYNGEE. Trimming left V 2 bases short and J 0 bases short, with 15 bases between. CDR3 length: 16 amino acids. As DNA, the CDR3 is TGTGCCAGCAGCGTGGGACCTGAGACGGTCTCCTACGAGCAGTACTTC. Translating it yields CASSVGPETVSYEQYF.

This clonotype occurred a few times. The rearrangement links TRBV7-2 to TRBJ1-1; D ambiguous. The germline V and J ends were trimmed by 3 bases and 5 bases, with 13 bases remaining between them. Germline CDR1 reads SGHTA; CDR2 reads FQGNSA. The CDR3 totals 14 residues. The CDR3 reads CASSFTLGGTEAFF. DNA for the CDR3: TGTGCCAGCAGCTTCACCCTCGGCGGGACTGAAGCTTTCTTT.